The 25 T cell receptor beta chains given below trace back to one sample, sequenced in a study of T cell responses to AZD1222 COVID-19 vaccine. The data were produced by immunoSEQ multiplex PCR, yet TCRdb's version contains in-frame clones alone and is incomplete. The sample records around 150,000 clones, 92% being singletons. The specimen was peripheral blood, collected 28 days after the second AZD1222 dose. These TCRs come from an adult who received the AZD1222 COVID-19 vaccine.

The CDR3 reads CASSPDRVYNEKLFF. The CDR3 DNA reads as TGCGCCAGCAGCCCCGACAGGGTGTACAATGAAAAACTGTTTTTT. The chain has TRBV4-1 and TRBJ1-4; 7 bases line up with TRBD1. This CDR3 is 15 amino acids long. The trim removed 4 bases at V and 5 bases at J, leaving 7 bases unmatched. Germline loops: CDR1 MGHRA, CDR2 YSYEKL.

The chain carries TRBV5-6 and TRBJ1-1; no firm D call. Germline assignment: CDR1 SGHDT and CDR2 YYEEEE. The V and J ends lost 2 bases and 1 base respectively, with 12 bases between them. There are 15 residues in the CDR3. The CDR3 DNA reads as TGTGCCAGCAGCTTCCCGTCCTTCTCGAACACTGAAGCTTTCTTT. Translated, it gives CASSFPSFSNTEAFF.

The chain employs TRBV5-1 and TRBJ2-7; unclear D gene. The V gene lost 0 bases and the J gene lost 6 bases, with 10 bases spanning the gap. This CDR3 has 13 amino acids. Germline V CDR1 and CDR2: SGHRS, YFSETQ. The chain's CDR3 is CASSLDPTTEQYF. The CDR3 nucleotides read TGCGCCAGCAGCTTGGACCCTACCACCGAGCAGTACTTC.

The rearrangement joins TRBV6-5 to TRBJ2-1; D perhaps matches TRBD2 (7 bases). Germline CDR1 is MNHEY and CDR2 is SVGAGI. V lost 2 bases, J lost 2 bases, and 13 bases lay in between. The CDR3 runs to 16 residues. CDR3 in amino acids: CASSYRGGGAYNEQFF. CDR3 sequence (DNA): TGTGCCAGCAGTTACCGCGGGGGCGGCGCCTACAATGAGCAGTTCTTC.

The chain carries TRBV6-5 and TRBJ1-5; tentatively, D is TRBD1 (6 bases). V gave up 7 bases and J gave up 7 bases, with 14 bases separating them. This CDR3 is 13 amino acids long. Germline lookup yields CDR1 MNHEY and CDR2 SVGAGI. In nucleotides, the CDR3 is TGTGCCAGCACCACGGGGGGGCAACAGCCCCAGCATTTT. It translates to CASTTGGQQPQHF.

This clone appeared a few times. This sequence joins TRBV11-1 and TRBJ1-2, with 9 bases identical to TRBD1. Germline trimming cut 3 bases from V and 4 bases from J; bases unmatched to any gene: 3. CDR1 and CDR2 from the germline V gene are SGHAT and FQDESV (reference sequence). This CDR3 is 14 amino acids long. The CDR3 here is CASSFRDRVYGYTF. As DNA, the CDR3 is TGTGCCAGCAGCTTCCGGGACAGGGTCTATGGCTACACCTTC.

The chain couples TRBV5-1 to TRBJ2-4; 12 bases align to TRBD1. Trimming cost V 4 bases and J 2 bases; bases outside gene matches: 13. The CDR3 spans 19 residues. Germline lookup yields CDR1 SGHRS and CDR2 YFSETQ. CDR3 DNA: TGCGCCAGCAGCGGAACCGGGACAGGGGGCTCTCTTACCAAAAACATTCAGTACTTC. This encodes CASSGTGTGGSLTKNIQYF.

This rearrangement joins TRBV5-4 to TRBJ2-7; 9 bases are shared with TRBD1. V shed 4 bases and J 5 bases; nucleotides not matched to a gene: 13. The germline gives CDR1 SGHNT, CDR2 YYREEE (reference sequence). The CDR3 consists of 16 residues. CDR3 DNA: TGTGCCAGCAGCCCGCCTGGTCGGGACAGGGAGCACGAGCAGTACTTC. This encodes CASSPPGRDREHEQYF.

This clone was seen once. The chain carries TRBV5-1 and TRBJ2-5, with a possible D match to TRBD2 (5 bases). The V and J ends lost 4 bases and 4 bases respectively, with 11 bases between them. The length of the CDR3 is 13 residues. The germline gives CDR1 SGHRS, CDR2 YFSETQ. This CDR3 reads CASSRLSGETQYF. The DNA for the CDR3 is TGCGCCAGCAGCCGCCTAAGCGGAGAGACCCAGTACTTC.

V and J are TRBV6-5 and TRBJ1-5; D perhaps matches TRBD1 (6 bases). Trimming stripped 3 bases from V and 7 bases from J, with 13 bases between. This CDR3 region has 14 residues. CDR1 and CDR2 (germline): MNHEY, SVGAGI. The CDR3 reads CASSYGGAQQPQHF. CDR3 nucleotides: TGTGCCAGCAGTTATGGGGGGGCTCAGCAGCCCCAGCATTTT.

CDR3 in amino acids: CASFFGGSGVMNTEAFF. Here the CDR3 DNA reads TGTGCCAGCTTTTTTGGGGGTTCGGGGGTCATGAACACTGAAGCTTTCTTT. The genes are TRBV18 and TRBJ1-1; tentatively, D is TRBD1 (5 bases). This CDR3 region has 17 residues. Germline CDR1 and CDR2: KGHSH and LQKENI. The V gene lost 7 bases and the J gene lost 0 bases, with 21 bases spanning the gap.

The chain is built from TRBV3-1 (or the pseudogene TRBV3-2) and TRBJ1-5; D is possibly TRBD1 (6 bases). Germline V gene sequence: CDR1 LGHDT, CDR2 YNNKEL (reference sequence). V lost 2 bases, J lost 5 bases, and 13 bases lay in between. The CDR3 runs to 15 residues. CDR3 amino acids: CASSQNAGGDQPQHF. The CDR3 DNA reads as TGTGCCAGCAGCCAAAACGCGGGGGGCGATCAGCCCCAGCATTTT.

The V and J genes are TRBV6-2 or TRBV6-3 and TRBJ2-1, with 7 bases fitting TRBD1. J was trimmed by 1 base and V by 2 bases; bases with no gene match: 2. The CDR3 is made up of 15 amino acids. The germline V gene has CDR1 MNHEY and CDR2 SVGEGT. CDR3 in amino acids: CASSYPGQSYNEQFF. The CDR3 DNA reads TGTGCCAGCAGTTACCCGGGACAGTCCTACAATGAGCAGTTCTTC.

This clone was seen a single time. The chain combines TRBV5-1 with TRBJ2-7; D remains unclear. The germline V gene encodes CDR1 SGHRS and CDR2 YFSETQ. The CDR3 has 13 residues. V lost 4 bases to trimming and J lost 3 bases, with 11 bases between them. DNA of the CDR3: TGCGCCAGCAGCCGGAAGGGAAACTACGAGCAGTACTTC. Amino acid sequence: CASSRKGNYEQYF.

The chain employs TRBV2 and TRBJ2-5; 8 bases agree with TRBD1. Per germline, CDR1 SNHLY and CDR2 FYNNEI. The CDR3 consists of 15 residues. V gave up 2 bases and J gave up 5 bases; unmatched junction bases: 7. CDR3: CASSEPRDRRETQYF. Written as DNA, the CDR3 is TGTGCCAGCAGTGAACCCCGGGACAGGAGGGAGACCCAGTACTTC.

The chain joins TRBV6-5 to TRBJ1-5; D is unresolved. V was trimmed by 7 bases and J by 2 bases, leaving 9 bases between them. The V gene's germline CDR1 is MNHEY and CDR2 SVGAGI. The CDR3 spans 13 residues. The CDR3 sequence is CASKNGRNQPQHF. CDR3 nucleotides: TGTGCCAGCAAGAACGGGCGCAATCAGCCCCAGCATTTT.

This chain links TRBV3-1 (or the pseudogene TRBV3-2) with TRBJ1-2, with D uncertain. V lost 1 base to trimming and J lost 8 bases, with 14 bases between them. The CDR3 has 14 amino acids. Germline CDR1 and CDR2: LGHDT and YNNKEL (reference sequence). The CDR3 loop reads CASSQVGGSGGYTF. CDR3 in DNA: TGTGCCAGCAGCCAAGTGGGCGGGTCGGGCGGCTACACCTTC.

The rearrangement links TRBV7-6 to TRBJ1-2; TRBD1 matches 7 bases. The CDR3 covers 16 residues. Per the germline V gene, CDR1 is SGHVS and CDR2 is FNYEAQ. V lost 6 bases, J lost 7 bases, and 17 bases stayed unmatched. CDR3 amino acids: CASSSQEGGAGAGYTF. In nucleotides, the CDR3 is TGTGCCAGCAGTTCACAGGAAGGGGGCGCGGGCGCTGGCTACACCTTC.

The J gene is TRBJ2-2, the V gene TRBV6-5; D remains ambiguous. The CDR3 is 15 amino acids. The V gene lost 2 bases and the J gene lost 3 bases, with 10 bases spanning the gap. In germline, CDR1 is MNHEY, CDR2 SVGAGI. This CDR3 reads CASSYGQTHTGELFF. The CDR3 DNA reads as TGTGCCAGCAGTTACGGGCAGACGCACACCGGGGAGCTGTTTTTT.

As DNA, the CDR3 is TGTGCCAGCAGCCCTAACGCGGACCGAGAGCAGTTCTTC. Amino acid sequence: CASSPNADREQFF. The chain has TRBV11-2 and TRBJ2-1; D is ambiguous. Trimming took off 5 bases at V and 10 bases at J, with 15 bases between the two ends. The CDR3 sequence is 13 residues long. Germline values: CDR1 SGHAT, CDR2 FQNNGV. The complete variable domain, with remaining parts taken from reference TRBV11-2 and TRBJ2-1, reads EAGVAQSPRYKIIEKRQSVAFWCNPISGHATLYWYQQILGQGPKLLIQFQNNGVVDDSQLPKDRFSAERLKGVDSTLKIQPAKLEDSAVYLCASSPNADREQFFGPGTRLTVL.

This clone was seen once. The chain recombines TRBV5-4 with TRBJ1-1; TRBD1 aligns across 9 bases. CDR3 length: 13 amino acids. Germline CDR1 reads SGHNT; CDR2 reads YYREEE (reference sequence). The V and J ends lost 5 bases and 10 bases, in that order; junction bases with no gene match: 9. CDR3 in amino acids: CASRPGQGRGAFF. In nucleotides, the CDR3 is TGTGCCAGCAGACCTGGACAGGGGAGGGGAGCTTTCTTT.

The chain carries TRBV5-1 and TRBJ1-6; D might be TRBD1 (5 bases). The CDR3 consists of 15 residues. The V and J ends lost 2 bases and 5 bases respectively, with 11 bases between them. The V gene's germline CDR1 is SGHRS and CDR2 YFSETQ. Here the CDR3 reads CASSLSGLHNSPLHF. The CDR3 DNA reads as TGCGCCAGCAGCTTATCAGGGTTGCATAATTCACCCCTCCACTTT.

V and J are TRBV19 and TRBJ1-4, with a tentative D call TRBD1 (6 bases). The V gene's germline CDR1 is LNHDA and CDR2 SQIVND (reference sequence). The CDR3 spans 14 residues. Trimming left V 3 bases short and J 4 bases short, with 9 bases between. CDR3 sequence (DNA): TGTGCCAGTAGTATGTGGACAGATAATGAAAAACTGTTTTTT. Residues: CASSMWTDNEKLFF.

J is TRBJ2-7 and V is TRBV5-4; 8 bases line up with TRBD1. Germline V gene lookup returns CDR1 SGHNT and CDR2 YYREEE (reference sequence). Unmatched junction bases numbered 7, after V lost 0 bases and J lost 8 bases. The CDR3 runs to 14 residues. CDR3 DNA: TGTGCCAGCAGCTTGGATAGGCCAGGGGGCCAGCAGTACTTC. Protein: CASSLDRPGGQQYF.

This clone has more than one count but fewer than ten. This chain connects TRBV6-5 to TRBJ1-2; a possible D gene is TRBD1 (5 bases). Germline CDR1 is MNHEY and CDR2 is SVGAGI. The ends were cut back, 6 bases at V and 1 base at J, with 9 bases in the middle. The CDR3 length is 13 residues. The CDR3 DNA reads as TGTGCCAGCAGGTACAGGAGTAACTATGGCTACACCTTC. Its translation is CASRYRSNYGYTF.